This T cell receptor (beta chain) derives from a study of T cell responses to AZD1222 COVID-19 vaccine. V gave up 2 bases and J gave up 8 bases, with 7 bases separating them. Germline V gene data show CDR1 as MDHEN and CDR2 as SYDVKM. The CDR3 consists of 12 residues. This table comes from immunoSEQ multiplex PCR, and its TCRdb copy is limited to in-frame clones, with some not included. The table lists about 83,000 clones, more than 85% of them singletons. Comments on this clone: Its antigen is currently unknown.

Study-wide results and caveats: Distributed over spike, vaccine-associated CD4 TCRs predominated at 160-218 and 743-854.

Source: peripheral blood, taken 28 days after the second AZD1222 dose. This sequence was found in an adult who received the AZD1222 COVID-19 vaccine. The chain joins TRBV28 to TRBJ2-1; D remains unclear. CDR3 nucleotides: TGTGCCAGCAGTTTACGGGTCGATGAGCAGTTCTTC. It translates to CASSLRVDEQFF. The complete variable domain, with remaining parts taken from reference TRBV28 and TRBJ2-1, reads DVKVTQSSRYLVKRTGEKVFLECVQDMDHENMFWYRQDPGLGLRLIYFSYDVKMKEKGDIPEGYSVSREKKERFSLILESASTNQTSMYLCASSLRVDEQFFGPGTRLTVL.